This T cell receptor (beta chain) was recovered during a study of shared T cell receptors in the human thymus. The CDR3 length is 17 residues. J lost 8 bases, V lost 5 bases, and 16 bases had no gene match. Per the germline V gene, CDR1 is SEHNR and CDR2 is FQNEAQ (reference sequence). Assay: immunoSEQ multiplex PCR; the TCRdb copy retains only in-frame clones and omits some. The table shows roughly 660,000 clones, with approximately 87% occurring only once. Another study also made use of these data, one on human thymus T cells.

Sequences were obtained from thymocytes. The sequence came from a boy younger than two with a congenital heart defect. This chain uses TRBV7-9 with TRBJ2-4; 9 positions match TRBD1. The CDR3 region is CASSPRTGAGGWDIQYF. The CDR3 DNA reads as TGTGCCAGCAGCCCCCGGACAGGGGCCGGAGGGTGGGACATTCAGTACTTC.